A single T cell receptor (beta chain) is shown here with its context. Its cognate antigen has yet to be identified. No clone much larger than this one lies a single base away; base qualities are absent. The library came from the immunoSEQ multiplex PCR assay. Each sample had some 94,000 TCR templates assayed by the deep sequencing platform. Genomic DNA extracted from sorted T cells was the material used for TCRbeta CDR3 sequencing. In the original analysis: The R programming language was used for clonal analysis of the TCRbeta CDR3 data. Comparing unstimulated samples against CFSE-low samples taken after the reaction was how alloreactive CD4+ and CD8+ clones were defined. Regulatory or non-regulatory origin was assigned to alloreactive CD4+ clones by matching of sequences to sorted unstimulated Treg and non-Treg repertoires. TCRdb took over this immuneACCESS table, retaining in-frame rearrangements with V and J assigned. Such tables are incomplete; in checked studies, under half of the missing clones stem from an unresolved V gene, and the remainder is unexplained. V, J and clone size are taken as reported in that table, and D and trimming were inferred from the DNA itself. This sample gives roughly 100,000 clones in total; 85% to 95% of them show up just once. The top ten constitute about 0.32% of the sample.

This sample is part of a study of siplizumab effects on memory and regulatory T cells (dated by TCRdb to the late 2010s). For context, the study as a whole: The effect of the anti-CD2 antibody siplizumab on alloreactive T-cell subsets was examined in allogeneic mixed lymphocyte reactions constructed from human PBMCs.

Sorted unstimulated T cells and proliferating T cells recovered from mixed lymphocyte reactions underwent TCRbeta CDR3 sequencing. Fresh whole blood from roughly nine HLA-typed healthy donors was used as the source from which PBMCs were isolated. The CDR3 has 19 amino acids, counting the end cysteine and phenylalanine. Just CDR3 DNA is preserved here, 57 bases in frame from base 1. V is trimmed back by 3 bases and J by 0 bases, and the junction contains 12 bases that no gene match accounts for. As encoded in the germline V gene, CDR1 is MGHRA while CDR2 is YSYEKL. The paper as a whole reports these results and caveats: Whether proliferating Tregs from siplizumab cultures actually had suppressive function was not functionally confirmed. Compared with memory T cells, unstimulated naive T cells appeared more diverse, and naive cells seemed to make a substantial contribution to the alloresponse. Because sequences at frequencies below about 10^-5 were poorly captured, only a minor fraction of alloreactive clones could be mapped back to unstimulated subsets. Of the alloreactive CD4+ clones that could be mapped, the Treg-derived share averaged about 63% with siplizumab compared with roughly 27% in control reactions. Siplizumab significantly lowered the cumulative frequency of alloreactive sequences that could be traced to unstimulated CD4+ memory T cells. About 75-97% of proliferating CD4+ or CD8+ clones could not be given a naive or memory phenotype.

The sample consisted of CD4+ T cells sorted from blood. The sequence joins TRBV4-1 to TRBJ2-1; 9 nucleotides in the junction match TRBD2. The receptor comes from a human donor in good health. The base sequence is TGCGCCAGCAGCCACCTAGCGGGGTCAGCGTCGAGCTCCTACAATGAGCAGTTCTTC. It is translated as CASSHLAGSASSSYNEQFF.